The 23 T cell receptor beta chains below all came from one sample that was sequenced in a study. The sorted Tregs were CD4+CD25+CD127-/low cells. One entry per CDR3 protein results from TCRdb running MiXCR on the 5' RACE reads. The data hold around 6,800 distinct CDR3 sequences, with about three quarters observed a single time. Sequenced: tumor-infiltrating Tregs sorted from the breast tumor. Receptors originate from a female donor with breast cancer.

The rearrangement joins TRBV29-1 to TRBJ2-2, with D perhaps matching TRBD2 (6 bases). Germline lookup yields CDR1 SQVTM and CDR2 ANQGSEA. The CDR3 has 11 residues. V was pared by 7 bases and J by 7 bases, with 10 bases between. CDR3 bases: TGCAGCGCTAGACTAGACGGGGAGCTGTTTTTT. Its protein product is CSARLDGELFF.

The chain joins TRBV6-6 to TRBJ1-1, with 7 bases identical to TRBD1. The germline V gene has CDR1 MNHNY and CDR2 SVGAGI (reference sequence). V dropped 4 bases and J dropped 6; count of bases not matched to a gene: 14. This CDR3 is 16 amino acids long. The CDR3 loop is CASSSPTGQVGAEAFF. CDR3 nucleotides: TGTGCCAGCAGTTCCCCGACAGGGCAAGTGGGCGCTGAAGCTTTCTTT.

On this clonotype itself: At one end the junction does not follow the germline gene, possibly because of a read error. The chain joins TRBV20-1 to TRBJ1-2; 7 bases align to TRBD1. CDR1 and CDR2 from the germline V gene are DFQATT and SNEGSKA (reference sequence). This CDR3 region has 14 residues. CDR3 residues: CSVSSTGAEYGHTF. The CDR3, as DNA: TGCAGTGTTAGCAGTACAGGGGCCGAGTATGGCCACACCTTC.

The chain recombines TRBV20-1 with TRBJ1-5; possibly TRBD1 for D (5 bases). The CDR3 extends over 13 amino acids. The V gene lost 1 base and the J gene lost 4 bases, with 8 bases spanning the gap. The germline gives CDR1 DFQATT, CDR2 SNEGSKA (reference sequence). The CDR3 is CSARADSNQPQHF. The CDR3 nucleotides read TGCAGTGCTAGAGCCGACAGTAATCAGCCCCAGCATTTT.

The CDR3 spells CSVGFLGYEQYF. Here the CDR3 DNA reads TGCAGCGTTGGTTTCTTGGGCTACGAGCAGTACTTC. The J gene is TRBJ2-7, the V gene TRBV29-1; D is undetermined. The germline CDR1 and CDR2 sequences are SQVTM and ANQGSEA. The V end lost 4 bases, the J end lost 3 bases, and 10 bases lay between the germline ends. CDR3 length equals 12 residues.

The V call is TRBV5-1, the J call TRBJ2-7, with D maybe TRBD2 (5 bases). Germline CDR1 SGHRS, CDR2 YFSETQ. This CDR3 has 14 residues. V was shortened by 0 bases and J by 6 bases, with 13 bases between the two germline ends. The CDR3 sequence is CASSLVGVNCEQYF. CDR3 in DNA: TGCGCCAGCAGCTTGGTCGGGGTAAACTGCGAGCAGTACTTC.

The rearrangement links TRBV6-5 to TRBJ1-1; TRBD1 matches at 7 bases. Trimming took 2 bases from V and 3 from J; bases not matched to a gene: 0. This CDR3 is built from 13 residues. CDR1 is MNHEY, CDR2 SVGAGI, per germline. The CDR3 protein is CASSYDRDTEAFF. The CDR3 nucleotides are TGTGCCAGCAGTTACGACAGGGACACTGAAGCTTTCTTT.

This clonotype was recorded once. J is TRBJ2-5 and V is TRBV20-1; TRBD2 matches at 7 bases. Germline V gene data show CDR1 as DFQATT and CDR2 as SNEGSKA (reference sequence). The CDR3 sequence is 14 residues long. Germline trimming cut 5 bases from V and 5 bases from J; bases unmatched to any gene: 11. This chain's CDR3 is CSAGRGRGWETQYF. The CDR3 DNA follows: TGCAGTGCTGGCAGAGGGCGGGGGTGGGAGACCCAGTACTTC.

The count of this clonotype is one. The chain is built from TRBV28 and TRBJ2-5; the match to TRBD2 covers 12 bases. This CDR3 comprises 15 residues. Germline CDR1 MDHEN, CDR2 SYDVKM. Trimming at V came to 3 bases and at J to 3 bases, leaving 2 bases not matched to a gene. The CDR3 bases are TGTGCCAGCAGTTTTACTAGCGGGGGGAAAGAGACCCAGTACTTC. Amino acid sequence: CASSFTSGGKETQYF.

The V call is TRBV6-5, the J call TRBJ1-2; 7 bases match TRBD1. Germline-derived CDR1 and CDR2 are MNHEY and SVGAGI. J lost 7 bases, V lost 1 base, and 9 bases had no gene match. The CDR3 runs 15 residues. The CDR3 DNA sequence: TGTGCCAGCAGTTACTTACGGCAGGGGGTCGGTGGCTACACCTTC. This sequence encodes CASSYLRQGVGGYTF.

The chain combines TRBV11-2 with TRBJ2-7; 7 nucleotides match TRBD2. Germline lookup yields CDR1 SGHAT and CDR2 FQNNGV. V gave up 1 base and J gave up 6 bases; unmatched junction bases: 6. The length of the CDR3 is 14 residues. The CDR3 is CASSLVAGAGEQYF. In nucleotides, the CDR3 is TGTGCCAGCAGCTTAGTTGCGGGAGCGGGCGAGCAGTACTTC.

This clonotype was counted between two and nine times. The chain couples TRBV6-5 to TRBJ1-1; no clear D gene. Germline CDR1 is MNHEY and CDR2 is SVGAGI. The CDR3 is made up of 16 amino acids. V lost 1 base and J 5 bases, leaving 17 bases between the germline ends. The CDR3 nucleotides are TGTGCCAGCAGTTACTTCCGCGGGCGCCCGGGGACTGAAGCTTTCTTT. Amino acid sequence: CASSYFRGRPGTEAFF.

This clonotype has more than one count but fewer than ten. The chain combines TRBV29-1 with TRBJ2-3, with 8 bases aligning to TRBD2. The CDR3 extends over 17 amino acids. The germline CDR1 and CDR2 sequences are SQVTM and ANQGSEA. V dropped 3 bases and J dropped 5; count of bases not matched to a gene: 16. The CDR3 DNA reads as TGCAGCGTTGACCCAGGGTGGGGGGCTAGCGGGTTAGATACGCAGTATTTT. Translated, it gives CSVDPGWGASGLDTQYF.

The chain uses TRBV7-3 and TRBJ2-5; TRBD2 aligns across 9 bases. The CDR3 is made up of 14 amino acids. Germline V lookup: CDR1 SGHTA, CDR2 FQGTGA. The V and J ends lost 5 bases and 5 bases, in that order; junction bases with no gene match: 6. The CDR3 DNA reads as TGTGCCAGCAGCCTAAGCGGGGGGCTTGAGACCCAGTACTTC. It is translated as CASSLSGGLETQYF.

This clonotype was observed a few times. The rearrangement joins TRBV5-1 to TRBJ2-1; TRBD1 or TRBD2 may be the D gene (6 bases each). The germline CDR1 and CDR2 sequences are SGHRS and YFSETQ. The CDR3 consists of 14 residues. Trimming stripped 0 bases from V and 6 bases from J, with 10 bases between. CDR3 bases: TGCGCCAGCAGCTTGGGGGGGGCCTCCAATGAGCAGTTCTTC. This sequence encodes CASSLGGASNEQFF.

CDR3 DNA sequence: TGTGCCAGCAGGCCTACCCCCGGGACTAGCGGGAGAGGGGACGAGTGGAAAGAGACCCAGTACTTC. Translated: CASRPTPGTSGRGDEWKETQYF. The chain employs TRBV12-3 or TRBV12-4 and TRBJ2-5; 14 bases are a match to TRBD2. The CDR3 is 22 amino acids. V trimming: 6 bases; J trimming: 3 bases; junction bases outside the gene matches: 24.

V gene TRBV9 combines with J gene TRBJ2-1; perhaps TRBD1 as D (6 bases). V was trimmed by 0 bases and J by 6 bases, leaving 19 bases between them. There are 17 residues in the CDR3. Germline assignment: CDR1 SGDLS and CDR2 YYNGEE. DNA of the CDR3: TGTGCCAGCAGCGTAGAGGGGGTGGGACGCGCCCTCAATGAGCAGTTCTTC. Translation gives CASSVEGVGRALNEQFF.

CDR3 in amino acids: CSARDYGPKETQYF. The CDR3, as DNA: TGCAGTGCTAGAGACTATGGCCCAAAAGAGACCCAGTACTTC. The genes are TRBV20-1 and TRBJ2-5; D is ambiguous. Germline V lookup: CDR1 DFQATT, CDR2 SNEGSKA (reference sequence). V was clipped by 0 bases and J by 3 bases, with 11 bases between them. This CDR3 contains 14 residues.

In regard to this clonotype: The junction differs from germline at one of its ends, possibly a read error. V is TRBV7-7 and J is TRBJ2-2, with D unresolved. CDR3 length: 15 residues. The germline CDR1 and CDR2 sequences are SSHAT and FNYEAQ (reference sequence). The CDR3 region is CASSLMVSDTGELFF. The CDR3 DNA sequence: TGTGCTAGCAGCTTAATGGTCAGCGACACCGGGGAGCTGTTTTTT.

The chain couples TRBV7-2 to TRBJ2-7, with D hard to call. There are 13 residues in the CDR3. Germline V CDR1 and CDR2: SGHTA, FQGNSA. V was cut by 1 base and J by 4 bases, with 8 bases left in between. The CDR3 DNA reads TGTGCCAGCAGCTTAGGTGTAGCATACGAGCAGTACTTC. This codes for CASSLGVAYEQYF. Using reference TRBV7-2 and TRBJ2-7 for the parts outside the CDR3, the full variable domain is GAGVSQSPSNKVTEKGKDVELRCDPISGHTALYWYRQSLGQGLEFLIYFQGNSAPDKSGLPSDRFSAERTGGSVSTLTIQRTQQEDSAVYLCASSLGVAYEQYFGPGTRLTVT.

V is TRBV6-5 and J is TRBJ2-1, with 9 bases identical to TRBD2. Looked up from germline, CDR1 is MNHEY and CDR2 is SVGAGI. The CDR3 runs to 14 residues. V shed 6 bases, J shed 4 bases, and the junction held 4 bases outside the gene matches. Here the CDR3 DNA reads TGTGCCAGCAGATTAGCGGGGGTTTACAATGAGCAGTTCTTC. Its translation: CASRLAGVYNEQFF.

V is TRBV20-1 and J is TRBJ2-5; TRBD1 is a possible D gene (5 bases). Germline-derived CDR1 and CDR2 are DFQATT and SNEGSKA (reference sequence). The CDR3 consists of 13 residues. V gave up 4 bases and J gave up 4 bases, with 13 bases separating them. This chain's CDR3 is CSANWGRRETQYF. The CDR3 DNA is TGCAGTGCTAATTGGGGCCGAAGAGAGACCCAGTACTTC.

This chain uses TRBV6-6 with TRBJ1-6, with a tentative D call TRBD1 (5 bases). The CDR3 runs 13 residues. In germline, CDR1 is MNHNY, CDR2 SVGAGI (reference sequence). Trimming took 6 bases from V and 13 from J, leaving 16 bases between them. For the CDR3, the DNA is TGTGCCAGCAGGCCTAGGGGAGATGGGCCCCTCCACTTT. This encodes CASRPRGDGPLHF.